What follows is one T cell receptor beta chain and its context. Its specificity is unknown. The data stem from a study of T cell repertoires in cytomegalovirus infection. The V gene's germline CDR1 is SGHTA and CDR2 FQGNSA. V shed 1 base and J shed 9 bases, with 15 bases lying between them. The CDR3 covers 14 residues. TCRdb independently ran MiXCR on the reads; one entry per CDR3 protein. Among 750,000 to 900,000 distinct CDR3 sequences listed, roughly 28% were seen once. V and J are TRBV7-2 and TRBJ1-2; no firm D call. The sequence derives from a human donor in good health (CMV status not recorded). Some clones in this sample may be carry-over from other donors' samples. The specimen was cultured CD8+ T cells from PBMCs, collected from culture after CMV antigen stimulation. CDR3 amino acids: CASSLDEGQLRYTF. The DNA of the CDR3 is TGTGCCAGCAGCTTAGATGAGGGTCAGTTACGCTACACCTTC.